These 15 T cell receptor beta chains were all obtained from the same sample, sequenced in a study. TCRdb passed the 5' RACE reads through MiXCR, listing each CDR3 protein once. The sample lists tens of thousands of distinct CDR3 sequences, around 28% occurring once. The sample taken for sequencing was naive CD4+ T cells sorted from blood. Subset noted: naive CD4+ T cells, CD4+CD45RA+CD25-. The receptor set was obtained from a female donor with breast cancer.

In its sample, this clonotype was seen a few times. The chain recombines TRBV3-1 with TRBJ1-1, with D maybe TRBD1 (5 bases). V was shortened by 4 bases and J by 4 bases, with 16 bases between the two germline ends. The CDR3 contains 15 residues. Germline CDR1 LGHDT, CDR2 YNNKEL (reference sequence). The CDR3 DNA reads TGTGCCAGCAGCCCCTGGCAAGGGGCAGGCACTGAAGCTTTCTTT. Its protein is CASSPWQGAGTEAFF.

This clonotype was seen just once. This chain joins TRBV7-3 and TRBJ2-7, with 7 bases aligning to TRBD2. J lost 2 bases, V lost 6 bases, and 10 bases had no gene match. CDR1 and CDR2 (germline): SGHTA, FQGTGA. This CDR3 region has 15 residues. Here the CDR3 reads CASSSGPGGPYEQYF. In DNA form, the CDR3 reads TGTGCCAGCAGTTCCGGCCCGGGGGGACCCTACGAGCAGTACTTC.

The chain links TRBV20-1 to TRBJ2-3; 9 bases match TRBD2. The CDR3 consists of 15 residues. Germline CDR1 and CDR2: DFQATT and SNEGSKA (reference sequence). Losses at the gene ends were 5 bases for V and 5 bases for J; bases not matched to a gene: 11. CDR3: CSASPLAGIRDTQYF. Here the CDR3 DNA reads TGCAGTGCTTCCCCGCTAGCGGGAATACGAGATACGCAGTATTTT.

This clonotype was recorded once. V and J are TRBV20-1 and TRBJ2-1, with D perhaps matching TRBD2 (7 bases). Germline CDR1 reads DFQATT; CDR2 reads SNEGSKA (reference sequence). The CDR3 sequence is 16 residues long. Between the trimmed V and J ends, which lost 1 base and 5 bases, there was a span of 18 bases. CDR3 nucleotides: TGCAGTGCTAGAGCCGATCGGGGGGCCTTCCACAATGAGCAGTTCTTC. It yields the protein CSARADRGAFHNEQFF.

This clonotype was seen many times. The rearrangement links TRBV15 to TRBJ2-5, with D perhaps TRBD1 (5 bases). The V and J ends lost 5 bases and 3 bases respectively, with 19 bases between them. CDR3 length: 16 residues. Germline V gene sequence: CDR1 LNHNV, CDR2 YYDKDF (reference sequence). The CDR3 region is CATSPRTTQAKETQYF. CDR3 DNA: TGTGCCACCAGCCCTCGGACAACCCAAGCAAAAGAGACCCAGTACTTC.

This clonotype was detected ten times or more. The CDR3 nucleotides are TGTGCCAGCAGTTTAGCCGGGACAGATACGCAGTATTTT. It translates to CASSLAGTDTQYF. V is TRBV12-3 or TRBV12-4 and J is TRBJ2-3; D call uncertain. Trimming took off 0 bases at V and 3 bases at J, with 4 bases between the two ends. The CDR3 extends over 13 amino acids.

This clonotype was picked up many times. The chain recombines TRBV5-1 with TRBJ2-3; TRBD1 aligns across 7 bases. The germline V gene encodes CDR1 SGHRS and CDR2 YFSETQ. The CDR3 runs 14 residues. The V segment lost 4 bases and the J segment 2 bases; nucleotides outside the gene matches: 4. This CDR3 is CASSPGTATDTQYF. DNA for the CDR3: TGCGCCAGCAGCCCGGGGACAGCCACAGATACGCAGTATTTT.

This clonotype was found a few times. The chain is built from TRBV4-3 and TRBJ1-1; D is unresolved. Trimming pared 0 bases from V and 3 bases from J, leaving 5 bases between. The germline gives CDR1 LGHNA, CDR2 YSLEER. The CDR3 runs 13 residues. The CDR3 nucleotides read TGCGCCAGCAGCCAAGATTGGGACACTGAAGCTTTCTTT. Residues: CASSQDWDTEAFF.

The chain recombines TRBV4-1 with TRBJ2-1, with TRBD2 identical over 9 bases. CDR3 length: 16 amino acids. Germline CDR1 is MGHRA and CDR2 is YSYEKL. Trimming took 0 bases from V and 8 from J; bases not matched to a gene: 8. Written as DNA, the CDR3 is TGCGCCAGCAGCCAAGAATGGCGGGAGGGGGCATATGAGCAGTTCTTC. It specifies CASSQEWREGAYEQFF.

This clonotype was counted a few times. The conserved phenylalanine or tryptophan normally closing the CDR3 is absent here, so this likely arose from a read error. The chain combines TRBV5-1 with TRBJ1-6, with D possibly TRBD1 on 5 matching bases. Germline V CDR1 and CDR2: SGHRS, YFSETQ. The CDR3 spans 16 residues. V dropped 0 bases and J dropped 7 bases, with 14 bases sitting between them. CDR3 loop: CASSLGSGTPNSPLHL. CDR3 in DNA: TGCGCCAGCAGCTTGGGATCCGGGACTCCAAATTCACCCCTCCACCTT.

Notes on this clonotype: One junction end disagrees with the germline gene, perhaps due to a read error. The genes are TRBV7-2 and TRBJ2-5; D possibly corresponds to TRBD2 (5 bases). The CDR3 contains 15 residues. Germline values: CDR1 SGHTA, CDR2 FQGNSA. The CDR3 bases are TGTGCCGGCAGCTTAGGACTCCCAACTCAAGAGACCCAGTACTTC. Translation gives CAGSLGLPTQETQYF.

This clonotype is judged medium-sized. This chain links TRBV7-2 with TRBJ2-7, with TRBD2 identical over 7 bases. The germline CDR1 and CDR2 sequences are SGHTA and FQGNSA. J gave up 6 bases and V 2 bases, and 1 base lay outside the gene matches. The CDR3 is 12 residues long. The DNA of the CDR3 is TGTGCCAGCAGCTTACGCGGGGGCGAGCAGTACTTC. Amino acids: CASSLRGGEQYF. Drawing the rest from reference TRBV7-2 and TRBJ2-7, the complete variable domain is GAGVSQSPSNKVTEKGKDVELRCDPISGHTALYWYRQSLGQGLEFLIYFQGNSAPDKSGLPSDRFSAERTGGSVSTLTIQRTQQEDSAVYLCASSLRGGEQYFGPGTRLTVT.

This clonotype was seen more than once but under ten times. The chain couples TRBV2 to TRBJ2-5; a weak D match, TRBD2 (5 bases). The V and J ends lost 8 bases and 5 bases respectively, with 15 bases between them. Germline CDR1 reads SNHLY; CDR2 reads FYNNEI. This CDR3 has 13 amino acids. In nucleotides, the CDR3 is TGTGCCAGCGGACCATTAACGGGGGAGACCCAGTACTTC. Translated, it gives CASGPLTGETQYF.

The V and J genes are TRBV30 and TRBJ2-7; the D gene is possibly TRBD2 (6 bases). V gave up 4 bases and J gave up 6 bases, with 16 bases separating them. Germline V gene data show CDR1 as GTSNPN and CDR2 as SVGIG (reference sequence). This CDR3 is built from 13 residues. In DNA, the CDR3 is TGTGCCTGGAAAGCGGGTTTCGGTGGCGAGCAGTACTTC. Residues: CAWKAGFGGEQYF.

This clonotype was recorded a few times. The rearrangement links TRBV5-6 to TRBJ2-7; TRBD2 matches 8 bases. CDR1 SGHDT and CDR2 YYEEEE come from the germline V gene. This CDR3 is 16 amino acids long. Trimming at V came to 0 bases and at J to 1 base, leaving 6 bases not matched to a gene. CDR3 DNA: TGTGCCAGCAGCTTGGAGCGACTAGCGCATTCCTACGAGCAGTACTTC. It is translated as CASSLERLAHSYEQYF.